The 32 T cell receptor beta chains reported below all come from one sample, sequenced in a study of shared clonotypes between healthy human individuals. TCRdb's table, derived via immunoSEQ multiplex PCR, lists solely in-frame clones and lacks some. Here the sample spans 2 million to 2.5 million clones, 90% to 95% being singletons. Sequences were obtained from naive CD4+ T cells from PBMCs. The subset was: CD45RA+ positively selected. The source of these receptors is a man in his late teens or twenties in good health. Some clones in this sample may be carry-over from other donors' samples.

This chain connects TRBV5-1 to TRBJ2-7; 7 bases match TRBD2. The CDR3 is 15 amino acids. Germline V gives CDR1 SGHRS, CDR2 YFSETQ. The V gene end was trimmed by 5 bases and the J gene end by 1 base; junction bases not matched to a gene: 9. The CDR3 loop reads CASRVSGGNSYEQYF. The CDR3 DNA reads as TGCGCCAGCAGGGTTTCGGGAGGAAATTCCTACGAGCAGTACTTC. The full variable domain, rest sourced from reference TRBV5-1 and TRBJ2-7, is KAGVTQTPRYLIKTRGQQVTLSCSPISGHRSVSWYQQTPGQGLQFLFEYFSETQRNKGNFPGRFSGRQFSNSRSEMNVSTLELGDSALYLCASRVSGGNSYEQYFGPGTRLTVT.

The CDR3 protein is CAWSVLWVLSRFHSNTEAFF. Here the CDR3 DNA reads TGTGCCTGGAGTGTTCTTTGGGTCCTGAGCCGCTTTCACTCGAACACTGAAGCTTTCTTT. The rearrangement joins TRBV30 to TRBJ1-1; no firm D call. CDR1 and CDR2 from the germline V gene are GTSNPN and SVGIG (reference sequence). The CDR3 is 20 amino acids. The V and J ends lost 0 bases and 1 base respectively, with 27 bases between them.

V gene TRBV27 combines with J gene TRBJ1-1; D perhaps matches TRBD1 (6 bases). The CDR3 is 15 amino acids. Germline CDR1 is MNHEY and CDR2 is SMNVEV (reference sequence). The V end lost 3 bases, the J end lost 4 bases, and 15 bases lay between the germline ends. CDR3 amino acids: CASSFWDTEGTEAFF. CDR3 nucleotides: TGTGCCAGCAGTTTCTGGGACACTGAGGGCACTGAAGCTTTCTTT.

This clone was detected only a few times. The chain is built from TRBV5-1 and TRBJ1-1; D is uncertain. The CDR3 loop spans 15 amino acids. Trimming stripped 4 bases from V and 3 bases from J, with 16 bases between. Germline assignment: CDR1 SGHRS and CDR2 YFSETQ. For the CDR3, the DNA is TGCGCCAGCAGCCTCTTTCCCTTTACCGACACTGAAGCTTTCTTT. It codes for CASSLFPFTDTEAFF.

This clone was picked up one time. The chain recombines TRBV15 with TRBJ1-5; possibly TRBD1 for D (6 bases). There are 13 residues in the CDR3. V shed 3 bases and J shed 9 bases, with 12 bases lying between them. Germline V CDR1 and CDR2: LNHNV, YYDKDF (reference sequence). The CDR3 DNA reads as TGTGCCACCAGCAGGGACAGCGAAAGGCCCCAGCATTTT. Translating it yields CATSRDSERPQHF.

The chain combines TRBV19 with TRBJ1-2; possible D gene TRBD1, 6 bases. The V and J ends lost 3 bases and 3 bases respectively, with 14 bases between them. Germline V gene sequence: CDR1 LNHDA, CDR2 SQIVND (reference sequence). This CDR3 has 15 amino acids. The CDR3 reads CASSITGAGYYGYTF. In DNA, the CDR3 is TGTGCCAGTAGTATCACGGGGGCAGGTTACTATGGCTACACCTTC.

The chain couples TRBV6-1 to TRBJ2-3; D might be TRBD1 or TRBD2, each matching 5 bases. Germline V CDR1 and CDR2: MNHNS, SASEGT. This CDR3 spans 15 amino acids. V was pared by 5 bases and J by 3 bases, with 15 bases between. CDR3: CASSPPRGVTDTQYF. In DNA form, the CDR3 reads TGTGCCAGCAGTCCACCCCGGGGCGTGACAGATACGCAGTATTTT.

The chain carries TRBV5-1 and TRBJ2-5, with D possibly TRBD1 on 6 matching bases. The CDR3 loop spans 15 amino acids. The V gene's germline CDR1 is SGHRS and CDR2 YFSETQ. Trimming left V 4 bases short and J 0 bases short, with 13 bases between. In DNA, the CDR3 is TGCGCCAGCAGCCCTGGACAGCTAAACCAAGAGACCCAGTACTTC. Translating gives CASSPGQLNQETQYF.

This chain uses TRBV7-9 with TRBJ1-2, with 7 bases identical to TRBD1. This CDR3 contains 14 residues. Unmatched junction bases numbered 9, after V lost 5 bases and J lost 6 bases. Germline values: CDR1 SEHNR, CDR2 FQNEAQ (reference sequence). DNA of the CDR3: TGTGCCAGCAGCACAACAGGGGAGAGCGATGGCTACACCTTC. Translated, it gives CASSTTGESDGYTF.

In this sample, this clone turned up once. The J gene is TRBJ2-3, the V gene TRBV5-5; 7 nucleotides match TRBD1. Germline CDR1 is SGHKS and CDR2 is YYEKEE (reference sequence). The CDR3 totals 17 residues. V gave up 4 bases and J gave up 1 base; unmatched junction bases: 12. CDR3: CASSIYNRGEGTDTQYF. CDR3 DNA: TGTGCCAGCAGCATATACAACAGGGGAGAGGGCACAGATACGCAGTATTTT.

This clone was counted between two and nine times. The J gene is TRBJ1-1, the V gene TRBV10-3, with 7 bases matching TRBD1. V gave up 5 bases and J gave up 0 bases; unmatched junction bases: 3. Germline values: CDR1 ENHRY, CDR2 SYGVKD. This CDR3 contains 14 residues. In nucleotides, the CDR3 is TGTGCCATCAGTCCGGGACAGATGAACACTGAAGCTTTCTTT. Translation: CAISPGQMNTEAFF.

This clone showed up just once. This sequence joins TRBV30 and TRBJ1-5; D is uncertain. Deletions cut 1 base from V and 5 bases from J, with 9 bases between. Germline V gene sequence: CDR1 GTSNPN, CDR2 SVGIG (reference sequence). The CDR3 length is 13 residues. The CDR3 reads CAWSGDKYQPQHF. CDR3 sequence (DNA): TGTGCCTGGAGTGGTGACAAGTATCAGCCCCAGCATTTT.

The chain couples TRBV27 to TRBJ1-2; 12 nucleotides line up with TRBD1. Germline CDR1 and CDR2: MNHEY and SMNVEV (reference sequence). The CDR3 runs to 15 residues. V shed 5 bases and J 3 bases; nucleotides not matched to a gene: 4. CDR3 sequence: CASSRGTGGHYGYTF. As DNA, the CDR3 is TGTGCCAGCAGTCGCGGGACAGGGGGCCACTATGGCTACACCTTC.

The CDR3 DNA sequence: TGTGCCAGCAGCTTACTAGCGGCTGACAATGAGCAGTTCTTC. It encodes CASSLLAADNEQFF. The V call is TRBV7-8, the J call TRBJ2-1; 7 positions match TRBD2. Germline V gene data show CDR1 as SGHVS and CDR2 as FQNEAQ. This CDR3 comprises 14 residues. Germline trimming cut 2 bases from V and 5 bases from J; bases unmatched to any gene: 3.

This clone was detected only once. CDR3 sequence reads: CASSKPGQGADTQYF. In DNA form, the CDR3 reads TGTGCCAGCAGTAAACCGGGACAGGGCGCAGATACGCAGTATTTT. The V and J genes are TRBV6-5 and TRBJ2-3; TRBD1 aligns across 9 bases. The CDR3 length is 15 residues. Germline V gene data show CDR1 as MNHEY and CDR2 as SVGAGI. The junction had 7 bases not matched to a gene; V was cut back by 5 bases and J by 4 bases.

J is TRBJ1-5 and V is TRBV7-2; perhaps TRBD1 as D (5 bases). This CDR3 contains 15 residues. V shed 5 bases and J shed 4 bases, with 15 bases lying between them. From germline, CDR1 is SGHTA and CDR2 FQGNSA. The CDR3 nucleotides are TGTGCCAGCAGCCCCGGGACCTACCGTAATCAGCCCCAGCATTTT. It yields the protein CASSPGTYRNQPQHF.

The CDR3 loop reads CASSRGHGEKLFF. The DNA for the CDR3 is TGTGCCAGTAGCAGGGGGCACGGTGAAAAACTGTTTTTT. V gene TRBV19 combines with J gene TRBJ1-4; 8 bases fit TRBD1. The V and J ends lost 6 bases and 7 bases, in that order; junction bases with no gene match: 4. Germline CDR1 reads LNHDA; CDR2 reads SQIVND (reference sequence). There are 13 residues in the CDR3. Full variable domain (outside the CDR3, taken from reference TRBV19 and TRBJ1-4): DGGITQSPKYLFRKEGQNVTLSCEQNLNHDAMYWYRQDPGQGLRLIYYSQIVNDFQKGDIAEGYSVSREKKESFPLTVTSAQKNPTAFYLCASSRGHGEKLFFGSGTQLSVL.

The table lists this clone with a count of one. The chain recombines TRBV19 with TRBJ2-2; D is unresolved. The CDR3 sequence is 14 residues long. Trimming shortened V by 3 bases and J by 1 base, and 6 bases separated the two germline ends. Germline CDR1 reads LNHDA; CDR2 reads SQIVND (reference sequence). CDR3 nucleotide sequence: TGTGCCAGTAGTATCAGTCAGAACACCGGGGAGCTGTTTTTT. Translation: CASSISQNTGELFF.

The V call is TRBV7-3, the J call TRBJ2-5, with 7 bases matching TRBD2. Trimming at V came to 5 bases and at J to 1 base, leaving 7 bases not matched to a gene. The germline gives CDR1 SGHTA, CDR2 FQGTGA. This CDR3 spans 15 amino acids. The CDR3 reads CASSPGAGLQETQYF. The CDR3 DNA reads TGTGCCAGCAGCCCCGGAGCGGGACTCCAAGAGACCCAGTACTTC.

V gene TRBV7-9 combines with J gene TRBJ2-5; 7 bases are shared with TRBD1. This CDR3 comprises 14 residues. Looked up from germline, CDR1 is SEHNR and CDR2 is FQNEAQ (reference sequence). Trimming cost V 2 bases and J 2 bases; bases outside gene matches: 2. The CDR3 bases are TGTGCCAGCAGCTTAACGACAGGGCAAGAGACCCAGTACTTC. It codes for CASSLTTGQETQYF.

To note about this clone: Other nucleotide sequences in the sample specify the same CDR3. The chain is built from TRBV29-1 and TRBJ2-1; 12 positions agree with TRBD2. Germline V CDR1 and CDR2: SQVTM, ANQGSEA. CDR3 length equals 13 residues. The junction had 3 bases not matched to a gene; V was cut back by 3 bases and J by 9 bases. The CDR3 here is CSVEGLAGTEQFF. CDR3 in DNA: TGCAGCGTTGAGGGACTAGCGGGTACTGAGCAGTTCTTC.

J is TRBJ1-3 and V is TRBV7-8; D is undetermined. This CDR3 spans 17 amino acids. Looked up from germline, CDR1 is SGHVS and CDR2 is FQNEAQ. V was pared by 4 bases and J by 0 bases, with 16 bases between. The CDR3 here is CASSSRTEHFSGNTIYF. As DNA, the CDR3 is TGTGCCAGCAGCTCAAGGACGGAGCATTTCTCTGGAAACACCATATATTTT.

CDR3: CASSVGVSKQFF. DNA of the CDR3: TGTGCCAGCAGCGTAGGGGTTAGCAAGCAGTTCTTC. The rearrangement joins TRBV9 to TRBJ2-1; no firm D call. The CDR3 runs to 12 residues. V lost 0 bases to trimming and J lost 11 bases, with 9 bases between them. Germline CDR1 and CDR2: SGDLS and YYNGEE.

This CDR3 reads CASSYAYENTEAFF. CDR3 nucleotides: TGTGCCAGCAGTTACGCGTACGAGAACACTGAAGCTTTCTTT. The genes are TRBV6-5 and TRBJ1-1, with D uncertain. Deletions cut 2 bases from V and 1 base from J, with 8 bases between. The CDR3 totals 14 residues. Looked up from germline, CDR1 is MNHEY and CDR2 is SVGAGI.

This chain links TRBV28 with TRBJ1-2; no reliable D call. This CDR3 comprises 10 residues. V lost 4 bases to trimming and J lost 11 bases, with 8 bases between them. From germline, CDR1 is MDHEN and CDR2 SYDVKM. In DNA form, the CDR3 reads TGTGCCAGCAGTTCTCGTATATACACCTTC. It encodes CASSSRIYTF.

The chain is built from TRBV7-2 and TRBJ2-7, with D possibly called TRBD1 or TRBD2 (5 bases each). The germline CDR1 and CDR2 sequences are SGHTA and FQGNSA. The V end lost 5 bases, the J end lost 2 bases, and 16 bases lay between the germline ends. This CDR3 comprises 15 residues. CDR3: CASSRLGVFTYEQYF. The CDR3 DNA sequence: TGTGCCAGCAGCCGTTTGGGGGTCTTTACCTACGAGCAGTACTTC.

V and J are TRBV28 and TRBJ1-5; no definite D call. The CDR3 length is 13 residues. Germline CDR1 and CDR2: MDHEN and SYDVKM. The V end was cut by 5 bases, the J end by 0 bases, with 5 bases between. CDR3 amino acids: CASSATSNQPQHF. CDR3 nucleotide sequence: TGTGCCAGCAGTGCTACTAGCAATCAGCCCCAGCATTTT.

This clone was seen only once. J is TRBJ2-7 and V is TRBV5-5, with D tentatively TRBD2 (6 bases). The CDR3 is 14 residues long. CDR1 is SGHKS, CDR2 YYEKEE, per germline (reference sequence). Trimming took off 4 bases at V and 0 bases at J, with 11 bases between the two ends. The DNA for the CDR3 is TGTGCCAGCAGCCGTAGCGGTTACTCCTACGAGCAGTACTTC. It translates to CASSRSGYSYEQYF.

The V gene is TRBV25-1, the J gene TRBJ1-2; 8 bases map to TRBD1. This CDR3 comprises 14 residues. Trimming at V came to 4 bases and at J to 5 bases, leaving 6 bases not matched to a gene. CDR1 and CDR2 (germline): MGHDK, SYGVNS. CDR3 sequence: CASSAGGGIYGYTF. Written as DNA, the CDR3 is TGTGCCAGCAGTGCAGGGGGCGGTATTTATGGCTACACCTTC.

The CDR3 is CASSWTDSQETQYF. Here the CDR3 DNA reads TGCGCCAGCAGCTGGACGGACAGTCAAGAGACCCAGTACTTC. The genes are TRBV5-1 and TRBJ2-5; TRBD1 might be the D (6 bases). Per the germline V gene, CDR1 is SGHRS and CDR2 is YFSETQ. This CDR3 is 14 amino acids long. V dropped 3 bases and J dropped 2 bases, with 11 bases sitting between them. The entire variable domain, with the rest obtained from reference TRBV5-1 and TRBJ2-5, is as follows: KAGVTQTPRYLIKTRGQQVTLSCSPISGHRSVSWYQQTPGQGLQFLFEYFSETQRNKGNFPGRFSGRQFSNSRSEMNVSTLELGDSALYLCASSWTDSQETQYFGPGTRLLVL.

The V and J genes are TRBV11-2 and TRBJ2-5; perhaps TRBD2 as D (7 bases). The ends were cut back, 4 bases at V and 4 bases at J, with 22 bases in the middle. The CDR3 consists of 17 residues. Per germline, CDR1 SGHAT and CDR2 FQNNGV. The CDR3 is CASSSIRGGSRRETQYF. CDR3 DNA sequence: TGTGCCAGCAGCTCTATCAGGGGCGGGAGCCGGAGAGAGACCCAGTACTTC. Full variable domain (missing parts from reference TRBV11-2 and TRBJ2-5): EAGVAQSPRYKIIEKRQSVAFWCNPISGHATLYWYQQILGQGPKLLIQFQNNGVVDDSQLPKDRFSAERLKGVDSTLKIQPAKLEDSAVYLCASSSIRGGSRRETQYFGPGTRLLVL.

The chain couples TRBV28 to TRBJ2-7; possibly TRBD1 for D (8 bases). Trimming took 7 bases from V and 4 from J, leaving 20 bases between them. CDR3 length equals 15 residues. Germline V CDR1 and CDR2: MDHEN, SYDVKM. The CDR3 loop is CASTLGGTGWYEQYF. The DNA of the CDR3 is TGTGCCAGCACCTTGGGGGGGACAGGCTGGTACGAGCAGTACTTC.